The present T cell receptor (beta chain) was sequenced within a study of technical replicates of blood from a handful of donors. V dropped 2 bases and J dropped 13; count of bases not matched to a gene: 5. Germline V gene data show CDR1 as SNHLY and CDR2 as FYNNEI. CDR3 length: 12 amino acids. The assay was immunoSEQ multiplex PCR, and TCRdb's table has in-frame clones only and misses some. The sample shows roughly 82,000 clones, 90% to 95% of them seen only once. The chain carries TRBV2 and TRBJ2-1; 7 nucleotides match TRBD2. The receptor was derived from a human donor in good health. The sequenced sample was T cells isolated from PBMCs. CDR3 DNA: TGTGCCAGCAGTGAATCAGGGAGGGAACAGTTCTTC. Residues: CASSESGREQFF.